These T cell receptor beta chains were read from a single sample in a study of a mutant IDH1 vaccine in newly diagnosed glioma. Some clones are missing from TCRdb's copy, which holds only in-frame ones; the method was immunoSEQ multiplex PCR. The table has roughly 52,000 clones, around 80% seen once. Their antigen targets remain unknown. The sequenced sample was PBMCs, obtained from a glioma patient whose treatment included an IDH1 peptide vaccine. The origin of the receptors is a middle-aged man with glioma. Both conserved end residues are part of each CDR3.

len	v_gene	j_gene	CDR3aa
14	TRBV7-6	TRBJ2-2	CASSQLLGTGELFF
17	TRBV27	TRBJ2-2	CASSPAGGQGTTGELFF
16	TRBV6-1	TRBJ2-1	CASSELSGSFYNEQFF
17	TRBV7-9	TRBJ2-2	CASILGLAGRNTGELFF
13	TRBV29-1	TRBJ1-4	CSVMETRGEKLFF
13	TRBV7-2	TRBJ1-2	CASSPRDRDGYTF
14	TRBV15	TRBJ1-1	CATSSYNSGTEAFF
14	TRBV6-6	TRBJ2-3	CASSIRDALDTQYF
13	TRBV6-5	TRBJ1-2	CASTTGAGYGYTF
17	TRBV19	TRBJ1-1	CASSTPRQGSPNTEAFF
16	TRBV5-1	TRBJ1-1	CASSLIPGQGQSEAFF
17	TRBV11-2	TRBJ2-3	CASSLWTGYSATDTQYF
15	TRBV19	TRBJ1-5	CASSTTPGQGQPQHF
13	TRBV5-4	TRBJ1-2	CASSLRGGNGYTF
15	TRBV5-4	TRBJ1-2	CASSLIQDRLYGYTF
14	TRBV29-1	TRBJ1-4	CSTDGGTTNEKLFF
17	TRBV11-2	TRBJ2-5	CASSLGFIKRGQETQYF
12	TRBV2	TRBJ1-2	CASTLEVGGYTF
14	TRBV5-4	TRBJ2-5	CASSLFGTQETQYF
15	TRBV5-1	TRBJ2-7	CASSFGGQGAYEQYF
13	TRBV5-5	TRBJ2-1	CASSTTGTPAGFF
14	TRBV4-1	-	CASSRGSAAYEQYF
14	TRBV5-6	TRBJ1-1	CASSPPVGNTEAFF
16	TRBV5-4	TRBJ2-1	CASSKGTVNSYNEQFF
14	TRBV6-6	TRBJ1-2	CASNPGGQNYGYTF
14	TRBV29-1	TRBJ2-2	CSVDEPSGTGELFF
15	TRBV12-5	TRBJ2-4	CARYSGAEAKNIQYF